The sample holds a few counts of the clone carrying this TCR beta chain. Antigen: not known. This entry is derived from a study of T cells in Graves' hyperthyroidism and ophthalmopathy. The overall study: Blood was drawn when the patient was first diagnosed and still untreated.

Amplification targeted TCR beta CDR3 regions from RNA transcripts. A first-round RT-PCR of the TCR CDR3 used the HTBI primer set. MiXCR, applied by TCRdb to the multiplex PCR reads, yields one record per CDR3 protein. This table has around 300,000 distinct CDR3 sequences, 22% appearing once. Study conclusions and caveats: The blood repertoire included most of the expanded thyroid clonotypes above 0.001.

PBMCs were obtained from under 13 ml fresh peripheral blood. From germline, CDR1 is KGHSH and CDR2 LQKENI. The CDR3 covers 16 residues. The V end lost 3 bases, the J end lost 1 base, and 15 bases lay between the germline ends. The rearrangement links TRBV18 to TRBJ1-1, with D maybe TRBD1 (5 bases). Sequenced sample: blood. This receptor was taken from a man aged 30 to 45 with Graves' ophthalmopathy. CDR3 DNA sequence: TGTGCCAGCTCACCCCTAGGAGGGAGGGGGAACACTGAAGCTTTCTTT. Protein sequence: CASSPLGGRGNTEAFF.